The 8 T cell receptor beta chains in this list originate from one sample, sequenced in a study of identical twins. One entry per CDR3 protein, called by TCRdb with MiXCR from the 5' RACE reads. The sample has 400,000 to 650,000 distinct CDR3 sequences; roughly 21% are singletons. These sequences were also reported in another study, on T cells expressing NK-cell markers.

Sequenced: CD4+ T cells sorted from blood. The receptors here all came from a woman between 18 and 29 years old in good health.

This sequence joins TRBV20-1 and TRBJ2-7, with D possibly TRBD1 on 5 matching bases. CDR1 is DFQATT, CDR2 SNEGSKA, per germline (reference sequence). The CDR3 is 14 residues long. The ends were cut back, 0 bases at V and 3 bases at J, with 12 bases in the middle. The CDR3 DNA sequence: TGCAGTGCTAGAGAAGGCAGGGCCCACTACGAGCAGTACTTC. The encoded protein is CSAREGRAHYEQYF.

The chain joins TRBV12-3 or TRBV12-4 to TRBJ2-2; TRBD1 might be the D (6 bases). The V and J ends lost 6 bases and 7 bases respectively, with 15 bases between them. CDR3 length: 14 amino acids. The CDR3 loop is CASRSPGHNGELFF. In DNA, the CDR3 is TGTGCCAGCAGGAGCCCGGGACACAACGGGGAGCTGTTTTTT.

This chain connects TRBV12-3 or TRBV12-4 to TRBJ2-1; 8 nucleotides align to TRBD2. V shed 8 bases and J 0 bases; nucleotides not matched to a gene: 21. This CDR3 spans 20 amino acids. CDR3 amino acids: CASGSWSLAVDLSSYNEQFF. CDR3 nucleotides: TGTGCCAGCGGGTCGTGGTCACTAGCGGTTGACCTTAGCTCCTACAATGAGCAGTTCTTC.

This clonotype was observed a handful of times. The chain is built from TRBV20-1 and TRBJ1-1; D remains ambiguous. This CDR3 is built from 14 residues. The germline V and J ends were trimmed by 1 base and 4 bases, with 13 bases remaining between them. The germline V gene has CDR1 DFQATT and CDR2 SNEGSKA (reference sequence). The CDR3 sequence is CSARGGAHGTEAFF. As DNA, the CDR3 is TGCAGTGCTAGAGGAGGCGCGCACGGCACTGAAGCTTTCTTT.

The chain joins TRBV7-9 to TRBJ1-2, with D tentatively TRBD1 (6 bases). Trimming took off 5 bases at V and 9 bases at J, with 19 bases between the two ends. In germline, CDR1 is SEHNR, CDR2 FQNEAQ (reference sequence). This CDR3 comprises 14 residues. The CDR3 DNA sequence: TGTGCCAGCAGCCCGGACAGACTCCTCCTGAGCTACACCTTC. Translating gives CASSPDRLLLSYTF.

The chain uses TRBV6-2 or TRBV6-3 and TRBJ2-7; TRBD2 aligns across 8 bases. The length of the CDR3 is 15 residues. The V gene's germline CDR1 is MNHEY and CDR2 SVGEGT. V was clipped by 4 bases and J by 1 base; unmatched bases: 6. CDR3 coding DNA: TGTGCCAGCAGTTTCGAACTAGCGGTATCCTACGAGCAGTACTTC. This encodes CASSFELAVSYEQYF.

The rearrangement joins TRBV4-3 to TRBJ2-3, with 9 bases identical to TRBD2. The germline CDR1 and CDR2 sequences are LGHNA and YSLEER. With V trimmed by 4 bases and J by 4 bases, 6 bases remained unmatched. The CDR3 spans 15 residues. The CDR3 loop is CASSPIAGAADTQYF. For the CDR3, the DNA is TGCGCCAGCAGCCCTATAGCGGGGGCGGCAGATACGCAGTATTTT.

The V gene is TRBV30, the J gene TRBJ1-1, with TRBD1 as a possible D gene (5 bases). The CDR3 covers 13 residues. Trimming cost V 3 bases and J 3 bases, with 11 bases left between them. CDR1 is GTSNPN, CDR2 SVGIG, per germline (reference sequence). The CDR3 loop is CAWRAGHYTEAFF. The CDR3 bases are TGTGCCTGGAGAGCAGGACACTACACTGAAGCTTTCTTT.